This entry features one T cell receptor (beta chain) sequence. The entry originates in a study of shared clonotypes between healthy human individuals. Study summary: Donor composition was two women and three men, aged 18 to 49.

In germline, CDR1 is MGHRA, CDR2 YSYEKL. V was trimmed by 2 bases and J by 3 bases, leaving 10 bases between them. The CDR3 covers 15 residues. Sequenced by immunoSEQ multiplex PCR; TCRdb stores in-frame clones only, minus some. The table includes some 2,500,000 clones, 93% detected once. This receptor was identified in a man between 18 and 29 years old in good health. Some clones in this sample may be carry-over from other donors' samples. The sequencing input was naive CD4+ T cells from PBMCs. Subset given: CD45RA+ positively selected. This sequence joins TRBV4-1 and TRBJ1-4, with a possible D match to TRBD1 (6 bases). DNA of the CDR3: TGCGCCAGCAGCCAACCGGGGGGGCCTAATGAAAAACTGTTTTTT. Encoded protein: CASSQPGGPNEKLFF.